One and the same sample provided the 9 T cell receptor beta chains below, sequenced in a study of cytomegalovirus exposure and HLA in healthy donors. PCR was performed using 60 Vbeta and 13 Jbeta primers. Repertoires were generated with immunoSEQ multiplex PCR, while TCRdb's copy carries only in-frame clones and drops some. The table shows some 120,000 clones, with approximately 78% occurring only once. Material: PBMCs. The receptors derive from a man between 35 and 55 years old in good health and CMV-seronegative.

The V and J genes are TRBV7-9 and TRBJ1-1; a weak D match, TRBD1 (5 bases). Germline V gives CDR1 SEHNR, CDR2 FQNEAQ (reference sequence). V shed 6 bases and J shed 1 base, with 15 bases lying between them. This CDR3 contains 15 residues. The CDR3, as DNA: TGTGCCAGCAGTGAACCCGGACACACGAACACTGAAGCTTTCTTT. Protein sequence: CASSEPGHTNTEAFF.

The rearrangement uses TRBV11-2 and TRBJ1-1; 8 nucleotides match TRBD1. Germline-derived CDR1 and CDR2 are SGHAT and FQNNGV. The CDR3 has 14 amino acids. Losses at the gene ends were 4 bases for V and 2 bases for J; bases not matched to a gene: 3. The CDR3 loop reads CASSSGGANTEAFF. CDR3 DNA: TGTGCCAGCAGCTCAGGGGGCGCAAACACTGAAGCTTTCTTT.

A few counts support this clone. The V call is TRBV5-6, the J call TRBJ1-1; a weak D match, TRBD1 (5 bases). Per the germline V gene, CDR1 is SGHDT and CDR2 is YYEEEE. V shed 3 bases and J shed 0 bases, with 15 bases lying between them. CDR3 length: 16 amino acids. The DNA for the CDR3 is TGTGCCAGCAGCTCAGACAGTTGGTCTTTGAACACTGAAGCTTTCTTT. Protein product: CASSSDSWSLNTEAFF.

This clone was counted a single time. The chain combines TRBV5-1 with TRBJ2-5, with D tentatively TRBD2 (5 bases). Judging by the DNA end, TRBJ2-7 fits better; the J call may be wrong. Per the germline V gene, CDR1 is SGHRS and CDR2 is YFSETQ. The CDR3 loop spans 13 amino acids. The CDR3 DNA reads as TGCGCCAGCACTGCAGGAGGAGACTACGAGCAGTACTTC. Amino acid sequence: CASTAGGDYEQYF.

The DNA of the CDR3 is TGTGCCAGCAGCTCGACAGGCACCTATGGCTACACCTTC. It translates to CASSSTGTYGYTF. The rearrangement links TRBV7-8 to TRBJ1-2; perhaps TRBD1 as D (6 bases). The CDR3 spans 13 residues. The germline V gene encodes CDR1 SGHVS and CDR2 FQNEAQ. Trimming took off 4 bases at V and 4 bases at J, with 10 bases between the two ends. The whole variable domain, filled in from reference TRBV7-8 and TRBJ1-2, reads GAGVSQSPRYKVAKRGQDVALRCDPISGHVSLFWYQQALGQGPEFLTYFQNEAQLDKSGLPSDRFFAERPEGSVSTLKIQRTQQEDSAVYLCASSSTGTYGYTFGSGTRLTVV.

This chain connects TRBV7-2 to TRBJ1-2; D is ambiguous. Germline V gene sequence: CDR1 SGHTA, CDR2 FQGNSA. CDR3 length: 14 residues. Trimming took 3 bases from V and 4 from J, leaving 12 bases between them. The CDR3 spells CASSFSVNPYGYTF. The CDR3 nucleotides read TGTGCCAGCAGCTTTAGTGTAAACCCCTATGGCTACACCTTC.

This chain links TRBV5-4 with TRBJ1-4; TRBD1 matches 9 bases. The germline CDR1 and CDR2 sequences are SGHNT and YYREEE (reference sequence). With 8 bases clipped from V and 3 bases from J, the junction kept 8 bases outside the gene matches. The CDR3 runs 15 residues. CDR3: CASSRDRAANEKLFF. In nucleotides, the CDR3 is TGTGCCAGTAGCCGGGACAGGGCGGCTAATGAAAAACTGTTTTTT.

The J gene is TRBJ2-5, the V gene TRBV10-3, with a weak D call TRBD1 (6 bases). V lost 4 bases and J 5 bases, leaving 20 bases between the germline ends. Germline V gene lookup returns CDR1 ENHRY and CDR2 SYGVKD. The CDR3 is 16 residues long. The CDR3 DNA is TGTGCCATCAGTGTAGGGGACATCCATCCAGGGGAGACCCAGTACTTC. This sequence encodes CAISVGDIHPGETQYF.

CDR3 DNA: TGCGCCAGCAGCGTATCGTCGGGAGCCGAGCAGTACTTC. Translating gives CASSVSSGAEQYF. The rearrangement links TRBV5-1 to TRBJ2-7, with D possibly being TRBD2 (6 bases). The V end lost 4 bases, the J end lost 6 bases, and 14 bases lay between the germline ends. This CDR3 contains 13 residues. Germline V CDR1 and CDR2: SGHRS, YFSETQ.